These T cell receptor beta chains were read from a single sample in a study of post-analysis software for immune sequencing data. TCRdb independently ran MiXCR on the PCR reads; one entry per CDR3 protein. The sample has hundreds of thousands of distinct CDR3 sequences, 59% seen once. Specimen: blood. These receptors all come from a girl aged 2 to 9 with multiple sclerosis. CDR3s leave out the opening cysteine and the closing phenylalanine or tryptophan. Rows give clone size only sometimes, using once, few, many, or a class for an expanded clone.

TRBJ1-1 | TRBV29-1 | 9 | NA | SVEGVREAF
TRBJ2-3 | TRBV5-1 | 13 | NA | ASSSLLGYGDTQY
TRBJ2-3 | TRBV4-1 | 11 | NA | ASTSGSTDTQY
TRBJ2-5 | TRBV5-1 | 15 | NA | ASSLGLAGLNQETQY
TRBJ2-5 | TRBV5-1 | 16 | NA | ASSPGQGTSGRRQTQY
TRBJ2-7 | TRBV6-2/TRBV6-3 | 11 | NA | ASSYSMGNGQY
TRBJ2-7 | TRBV6-6 | 11 | NA | ASSYSPPGEQY
TRBJ1-2 | TRBV6-4 | 12 | NA | ASSESGQLYGYT
TRBJ2-3 | TRBV7-9 | 16 | NA | ASSPPSTSGSRTDTQY
TRBJ2-3 | TRBV7-2 | 13 | NA | ASSLEPNRGYTQY
TRBJ2-5 | TRBV12-3/TRBV12-4 | 14 | NA | ASNAQSLGAEETQY
TRBJ1-1 | TRBV5-1 | 13 | NA | ASRAGDGGRTEAF
TRBJ2-7 | TRBV7-9 | 15 | NA | ASSPRTSGTSSYEQY
TRBJ1-2 | TRBV5-5 | 13 | NA | ASSLEGQGAWGYT
TRBJ2-1 | TRBV28 | 12 | few | ASSFGGWTDEQF
TRBJ2-7 | TRBV6-5 | 12 | NA | ASSYEPSLGEQY
TRBJ1-1 | TRBV29-1 | 11 | NA | SAPGFGNTEAF
TRBJ2-3 | TRBV9 | 12 | NA | ASSVDRSTDTQY
TRBJ2-5 | TRBV6-5 | 11 | NA | ASSYSTPETQY
TRBJ2-1 | TRBV28 | 13 | NA | ASSFGWDKDNEQF
NA | TRBV10-2 | 12 | NA | ASKGGQGDLEQY
TRBJ2-1 | TRBV6-5 | 13 | NA | ASSYGVQSYNEQF
NA | TRBV7-2 | 14 | few | ASSSLWANSGDEQY